One sample yielded the 26 T cell receptor beta chains listed below, sequenced in a study of identical twins (dated by TCRdb to 2016 to 2017). Libraries were made using 5' RACE. The sequencing machine was an Illumina HiSeq 2000. TCRdb trimmed public reads at Q25 via fastp, called clones via MiXCR and kept in-frame beta chains. Under each unique CDR3 protein, matching rows form one entry showing the most common genes and DNA. Counted in this sample were some 570,000 distinct CDR3 sequences; 20% to 25% of them appeared once. The top ten constitute 0.48% of the sample. The same sample was also used in a study of yellow fever vaccine responses in identical twins.

The specimen was CD4+ T cells sorted from blood. Receptors originate from a young woman in good health.

The chain employs TRBV12-3 or TRBV12-4 and TRBJ2-5; no definite D call. The CDR3 contains 14 residues. Deletions cut 2 bases from V and 0 bases from J, with 7 bases between. CDR3 loop: CASSLQPHQETQYF. As DNA, the CDR3 is TGTGCCAGCAGTTTACAGCCTCACCAAGAGACCCAGTACTTC.

This clonotype was found a few times. The rearrangement joins TRBV28 to TRBJ1-2; D is uncertain. Germline lookup yields CDR1 MDHEN and CDR2 SYDVKM. CDR3 length: 13 residues. V was shortened by 2 bases and J by 4 bases, with 8 bases between the two germline ends. The CDR3 loop is CASSLQVVYGYTF. For the CDR3, the DNA is TGTGCCAGCAGTTTACAGGTAGTCTATGGCTACACCTTC.

This clonotype was observed a handful of times. J is TRBJ1-5 and V is TRBV20-1; D unresolved. Germline V CDR1 and CDR2: DFQATT, SNEGSKA (reference sequence). The length of the CDR3 is 14 residues. Deletions cut 0 bases from V and 0 bases from J, with 6 bases between. Written as DNA, the CDR3 is TGCAGTGCTAGAGACCTATATAGCAATCAGCCCCAGCATTTT. Protein sequence: CSARDLYSNQPQHF.

The CDR3 nucleotides are TGTGCCAGCAGGGCCCCGGGAGAAAAACTGTTTTTT. This translates into CASRAPGEKLFF. The chain combines TRBV28 with TRBJ1-4; D remains unclear. The CDR3 consists of 12 residues. Germline V gene lookup returns CDR1 MDHEN and CDR2 SYDVKM. V was shortened by 6 bases and J by 8 bases, with 10 bases between the two germline ends.

This clonotype appeared once. The J gene is TRBJ2-5, the V gene TRBV20-1; TRBD2 agrees at 11 bases. The CDR3 consists of 15 residues. Germline CDR1 and CDR2: DFQATT and SNEGSKA (reference sequence). V was clipped by 4 bases and J by 4 bases; unmatched bases: 8. CDR3 residues: CSAKGTSGRTETQYF. The CDR3 DNA follows: TGCAGTGCTAAGGGGACTAGCGGAAGAACAGAGACCCAGTACTTC.

The V and J genes are TRBV23-1 and TRBJ2-6, with no clear D. TRBV23-1 is identified as an open reading frame with a role that is uncertain. This CDR3 is built from 15 residues. Trimming removed 3 bases at V and 1 base at J, with 7 bases between. The CDR3 here is CASSQTRSGANVLTF. The CDR3 DNA reads TGCGCCAGCAGTCAGACTCGTTCTGGGGCCAACGTCCTGACTTTC.

This clonotype was counted between two and nine times. CDR3 protein: CASSFSPGAGAVSEQFF. The CDR3 coding sequence is TGTGCCAGCAGTTTTTCCCCAGGGGCGGGAGCGGTGAGTGAGCAGTTCTTC. The chain joins TRBV12-3 or TRBV12-4 to TRBJ2-1; maybe TRBD2 (7 bases). This CDR3 has 17 residues. The ends were cut back, 3 bases at V and 9 bases at J, with 24 bases in the middle.

This clonotype showed up many times. This chain links TRBV10-2 with TRBJ2-7; TRBD2 agrees at 10 bases. CDR3 size: 15 residues. The V gene end was trimmed by 2 bases and the J gene end by 0 bases; junction bases not matched to a gene: 1. Germline V gene sequence: CDR1 WSHSY, CDR2 SAAADI. DNA for the CDR3: TGCGCCAGCAGTGAGGCTAGCGGGAGCTCCTACGAGCAGTACGTC. This gives the protein CASSEASGSSYEQYV.

A few counts support this clonotype. V usage is TRBV5-1 and J usage is TRBJ1-1; a possible D gene is TRBD1 (6 bases). CDR1 is SGHRS, CDR2 YFSETQ, per germline. Trimming pared 4 bases from V and 0 bases from J, leaving 10 bases between. The length of the CDR3 is 14 residues. The CDR3 protein is CASSRGGMNTEAFF. CDR3 bases: TGCGCCAGCAGCCGGGGGGGCATGAACACTGAAGCTTTCTTT. Combining the CDR3 with reference TRBV5-1 and TRBJ1-1 gives the whole variable domain KAGVTQTPRYLIKTRGQQVTLSCSPISGHRSVSWYQQTPGQGLQFLFEYFSETQRNKGNFPGRFSGRQFSNSRSEMNVSTLELGDSALYLCASSRGGMNTEAFFGQGTRLTVV.

This clonotype was picked up a small number of times. J is TRBJ2-3 and V is TRBV5-5; TRBD2 aligns across 7 bases. V was clipped by 5 bases and J by 3 bases; unmatched bases: 12. The CDR3 sequence is 16 residues long. CDR1 SGHKS and CDR2 YYEKEE come from the germline V gene (reference sequence). This chain's CDR3 is CASRERLAEKTDTQYF. CDR3 sequence (DNA): TGTGCCAGCAGGGAAAGACTAGCAGAGAAAACAGATACGCAGTATTTT.

This clonotype was observed a handful of times. This rearrangement joins TRBV20-1 to TRBJ2-2; a possible D gene is TRBD1 (5 bases). Germline loops: CDR1 DFQATT, CDR2 SNEGSKA (reference sequence). There are 12 residues in the CDR3. The V end lost 3 bases, the J end lost 5 bases, and 7 bases lay between the germline ends. The DNA for the CDR3 is TGCAGTGCTAGCAGGGATACCGGGGAGCTGTTTTTT. Amino acids: CSASRDTGELFF.

This clonotype was counted only a few times. The rearrangement links TRBV5-1 to TRBJ2-3, with 13 bases matching TRBD2. V shed 5 bases and J 3 bases; nucleotides not matched to a gene: 6. Germline CDR1 SGHRS, CDR2 YFSETQ. CDR3 length equals 16 residues. In nucleotides, the CDR3 is TGCGCCAGCAGACCGGGACTAGCGGGAAGTACAGATACGCAGTATTTT. Protein sequence: CASRPGLAGSTDTQYF.

A few counts support this clonotype. The chain couples TRBV11-3 to TRBJ2-2; D gene ambiguous. This CDR3 region has 15 residues. Between the trimmed V and J ends, which lost 0 bases and 4 bases, there was a span of 9 bases. Looked up from germline, CDR1 is SGHNT and CDR2 is YENEEA. The CDR3 protein is CASSLDRSSTGELFF. The CDR3 DNA follows: TGTGCCAGCAGCTTAGATCGGTCAAGCACCGGGGAGCTGTTTTTT.

This clonotype was seen more than once but under ten times. The J gene is TRBJ2-2, the V gene TRBV9; D not resolved. The V gene's germline CDR1 is SGDLS and CDR2 YYNGEE. CDR3 length: 17 residues. V lost 4 bases and J 5 bases, leaving 21 bases between the germline ends. This chain's CDR3 is CASSPTPQTVRTGELFF. The CDR3 region has the DNA TGTGCCAGCAGCCCGACCCCCCAGACTGTAAGAACCGGGGAGCTGTTTTTT.

The chain joins TRBV20-1 to TRBJ2-7; 8 positions match TRBD2. Germline CDR1 and CDR2: DFQATT and SNEGSKA (reference sequence). Germline trimming cut 3 bases from V and 6 bases from J; bases unmatched to any gene: 7. This CDR3 spans 13 amino acids. The CDR3 loop reads CSASGRAPIEQYF. In DNA, the CDR3 is TGCAGTGCTAGCGGGAGGGCTCCCATCGAGCAGTACTTC.

The rearrangement uses TRBV5-6 and TRBJ1-2, with a possible D match to TRBD1 (5 bases). V dropped 7 bases and J dropped 2 bases, with 12 bases sitting between them. Germline loops: CDR1 SGHDT, CDR2 YYEEEE. The CDR3 loop spans 13 amino acids. This CDR3 is CASDGGRNYGYTF. The CDR3 bases are TGTGCCAGCGATGGGGGACGGAACTATGGCTACACCTTC.

The V and J genes are TRBV10-3 and TRBJ2-7; 7 bases line up with TRBD2. V lost 5 bases to trimming and J lost 5 bases; unmatched junction nucleotides: 6. From germline, CDR1 is ENHRY and CDR2 SYGVKD. The CDR3 length is 13 residues. The CDR3 DNA reads as TGTGCCATCAGTACTCGTGGGGGGGACGAGCAGTACTTC. Translated, it gives CAISTRGGDEQYF.

This clonotype was seen ten or more times. The chain combines TRBV12-3 or TRBV12-4 with TRBJ2-2, with 10 bases fitting TRBD1. This CDR3 contains 14 residues. With V trimmed by 6 bases and J by 8 bases, 6 bases remained unmatched. For the CDR3, the DNA is TGTGCCAGCAGCCGGGACAGGGGAATGGGGGAGCTGTTTTTT. It specifies CASSRDRGMGELFF.

The J gene is TRBJ2-1, the V gene TRBV10-3; 12 positions agree with TRBD2. The CDR3 contains 21 residues. J gave up 0 bases and V 0 bases, and 12 bases lay outside the gene matches. Germline CDR1 reads ENHRY; CDR2 reads SYGVKD. The CDR3 region is CAISESLGLAGGHSSYNEQFF. The CDR3 bases are TGTGCCATCAGTGAGTCTTTGGGGCTAGCGGGAGGGCACAGCTCCTACAATGAGCAGTTCTTC.

This clonotype has just a few counts. This sequence joins TRBV29-1 and TRBJ2-3; D is perhaps TRBD1 (6 bases). CDR3 length equals 12 residues. Per the germline V gene, CDR1 is SQVTM and CDR2 is ANQGSEA. Trimming stripped 5 bases from V and 8 bases from J, with 14 bases between. In nucleotides, the CDR3 is TGCAGCGTTAGACAGGCGACAACTACGCAGTATTTT. Translation: CSVRQATTTQYF.

This rearrangement joins TRBV5-1 to TRBJ2-2; D unresolved. V was shortened by 4 bases and J by 6 bases, with 13 bases between the two germline ends. This CDR3 comprises 14 residues. Germline V gene sequence: CDR1 SGHRS, CDR2 YFSETQ. The CDR3 sequence is CASSPTDLAGELFF. The CDR3 DNA reads TGCGCCAGCAGCCCCACGGATTTGGCCGGGGAGCTGTTTTTT.

With regard to this clonotype: Mismatch with germline at one junction end may stem from a read error. V is TRBV7-3 and J is TRBJ2-1; 8 positions agree with TRBD2. This CDR3 spans 16 amino acids. Per germline, CDR1 SGHTA and CDR2 FQGTGA. CDR3 sequence (DNA): TGTGCCAGCAGCCCTGGACTAGCCGCTACCTACGATGAGCAGTTCTTC. It is translated as CASSPGLAATYDEQFF.

This clonotype was seen only a few times. The V and J genes are TRBV7-9 and TRBJ2-1, with D tentatively TRBD2 (6 bases). Trimming shortened V by 2 bases and J by 7 bases, and 12 bases separated the two germline ends. CDR3 length: 14 residues. Germline CDR1 reads SEHNR; CDR2 reads FQNEAQ (reference sequence). CDR3 coding DNA: TGTGCCAGCAGCTTACCCCCTAGCGTGAATGAGCAGTTCTTC. Translated: CASSLPPSVNEQFF.

V and J are TRBV6-5 and TRBJ2-7, with D perhaps matching TRBD2 (6 bases). Trimming removed 2 bases at V and 0 bases at J, with 20 bases between. The CDR3 consists of 18 residues. CDR1 is MNHEY and CDR2 is SVGAGI in the germline V gene. The CDR3 sequence is CASSYGGRTAQNSYEQYV. For the CDR3, the DNA is TGTGCCAGCAGTTACGGAGGGCGGACCGCCCAGAACTCCTACGAGCAGTACGTC.

This clonotype has a handful of counts. V gene TRBV20-1 combines with J gene TRBJ1-2, with 7 bases that match TRBD1. Germline assignment: CDR1 DFQATT and CDR2 SNEGSKA (reference sequence). V shed 0 bases and J 7 bases; nucleotides not matched to a gene: 5. The CDR3 runs to 13 residues. The CDR3 DNA reads TGCAGTGCTAGAGAGGGAGGACAGGCTGGCTACACCTTC. Translating gives CSAREGGQAGYTF.

The J gene is TRBJ1-6, the V gene TRBV12-3 or TRBV12-4; D is possibly TRBD1 (5 bases). The V end was cut by 5 bases, the J end by 7 bases, with 18 bases between. The length of the CDR3 is 16 residues. The CDR3 region is CASSSVWDAENSPLHF. The CDR3 bases are TGTGCCAGCAGTAGCGTCTGGGACGCCGAAAATTCACCCCTCCACTTT.